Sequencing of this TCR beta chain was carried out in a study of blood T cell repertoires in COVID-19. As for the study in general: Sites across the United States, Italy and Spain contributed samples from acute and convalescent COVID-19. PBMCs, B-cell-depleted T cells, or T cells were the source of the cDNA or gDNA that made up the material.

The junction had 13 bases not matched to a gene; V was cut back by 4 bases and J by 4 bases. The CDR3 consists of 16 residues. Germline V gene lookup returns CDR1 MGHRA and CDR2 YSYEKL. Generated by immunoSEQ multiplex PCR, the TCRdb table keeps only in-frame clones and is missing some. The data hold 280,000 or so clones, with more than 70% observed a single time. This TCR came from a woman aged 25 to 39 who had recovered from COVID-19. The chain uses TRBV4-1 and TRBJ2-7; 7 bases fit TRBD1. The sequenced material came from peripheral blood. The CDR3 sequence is CASSRDGQASLYEQYF. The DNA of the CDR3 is TGCGCCAGCAGCCGAGACGGACAGGCATCGTTGTACGAGCAGTACTTC.